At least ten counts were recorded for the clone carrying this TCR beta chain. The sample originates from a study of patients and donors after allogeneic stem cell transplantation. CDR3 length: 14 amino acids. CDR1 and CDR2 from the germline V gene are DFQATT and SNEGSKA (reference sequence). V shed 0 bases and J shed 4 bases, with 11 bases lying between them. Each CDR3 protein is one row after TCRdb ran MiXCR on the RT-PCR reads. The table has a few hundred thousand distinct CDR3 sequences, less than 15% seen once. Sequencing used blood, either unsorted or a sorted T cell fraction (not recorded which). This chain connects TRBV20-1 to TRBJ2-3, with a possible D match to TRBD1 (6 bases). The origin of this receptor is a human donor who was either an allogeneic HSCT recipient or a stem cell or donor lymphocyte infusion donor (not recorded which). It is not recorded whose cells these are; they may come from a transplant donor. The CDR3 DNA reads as TGCAGTGCTAGAGATACACAGGGCGCAGATACGCAGTATTTT. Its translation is CSARDTQGADTQYF.